The clone carrying this TCR beta chain occurred once. Its antigen is unknown. This sample stems from a study of cytomegalovirus exposure and HLA in healthy donors. Findings of the study overall: It was reported that the classifier diagnosed cytomegalovirus status with high specificity and sensitivity in both the original and validation cohorts. Apart from CMV serostatus, no immune exposure information was available. HLA restriction was apparent for most CMV-associated TCR beta chains in a later analysis.

With 4 bases clipped from V and 2 bases from J, the junction kept 4 bases outside the gene matches. The length of the CDR3 is 15 residues. Germline CDR1 and CDR2: SGHDT and YYEEEE. PCR amplification relied on 60 Vbeta primers (plus 13 Jbeta primers). Data came from immunoSEQ multiplex PCR; TCRdb stores just in-frame clones and leaves some out. The sample consists of about 89,000 clones, around 80% of them appearing once. The specimen sequenced was PBMCs. This chain uses TRBV5-6 with TRBJ1-3; 9 bases are shared with TRBD1. The receptor was derived from a man between 25 and 39 years old in good health and CMV-seronegative. CDR3 amino acids: CASSIGTGTGNTIYF. The CDR3 nucleotides are TGTGCCAGCAGCATCGGGACAGGGACTGGAAACACCATATATTTT.